The present T cell receptor beta chain was sequenced within a study of blood T cell repertoires in COVID-19. Study overall: Whether acute or convalescent, the COVID-19 samples came from the United States, Italy and Spain.

This clone was counted a few times. Germline V gene sequence: CDR1 LGHNA, CDR2 YNFKEQ. The CDR3 runs 16 residues. With 2 bases clipped from V and 3 bases from J, the junction kept 6 bases outside the gene matches. Per the original methods: Researchers report that nucleated cell counts were estimated from reference gene primer amplification. TCRdb's table, derived via immunoSEQ multiplex PCR, lists solely in-frame clones and lacks some. Clone size and the V and J calls come from that table; the DNA yielded D and trimming. The repertoire consists of 250,000 to 300,000 clones, with approximately 89% occurring once and the leading ten covering under 15%.

V is TRBV4-2 and J is TRBJ2-2; 7 bases map to TRBD1. Sequenced material: peripheral blood. The receptor's source is a woman aged 60 to 75 with acute or convalescent COVID-19. CDR3 in amino acids: CASSQRQGLDTGELFF. In nucleotides, the CDR3 is TGTGCCAGCAGCCAACGACAGGGCCTGGACACCGGGGAGCTGTTTTTT.